This TCR beta chain was captured in a study of cytomegalovirus exposure and HLA in healthy donors. Broader study findings: Roughly uniform sequencing depth across donors was assumed, possibly incorrectly.

Regarding this clone: Its antigen is still unknown.

PCR amplification relied on 60 Vbeta primers (plus 13 Jbeta primers). Here immunoSEQ multiplex PCR was the method, and the copy in TCRdb shows in-frame clones only, minus some. There are about 97,000 clones in the sample; roughly 79% occur only once, and under 2% lies in the top ten. The CDR3 has 14 amino acids. CDR1 and CDR2 from the germline V gene are SGHRS and YFSETQ. After removal of 5 bases from V and 1 base from J, the junction contained 3 bases not matched to a gene. This clonotype originated in a woman in her 40s in good health and CMV-seronegative. The chain combines TRBV5-1 with TRBJ1-1; 9 bases line up with TRBD1. Sequenced: PBMCs. The CDR3 spells CASRWGQGNTEAFF. The CDR3 DNA sequence: TGCGCCAGCAGGTGGGGACAGGGGAACACTGAAGCTTTCTTT.